This T cell receptor beta chain was sequenced in a study of blood T cells in healthy people across ages. Study outcomes and limitations: When set beside aged donors, long-lived donors presented more naive CD4+ cells and higher diversity. Since the PBMCs were unsorted, naive and antigen-experienced cells could not be conclusively compared.

Looked up from germline, CDR1 is SGHTA and CDR2 is FQGNSA. Trimming pared 5 bases from V and 1 base from J, leaving 10 bases between. The CDR3 length is 14 residues. Concerning this clonotype: What it binds is unknown.

With a J-beta primer mix and a sample-barcoded 5' primer, a second PCR ran about 6 to 11 cycles. TCRdb ran MiXCR on the 5' RACE reads and lists one entry per CDR3 protein. The sample has hundreds of thousands of distinct CDR3 sequences; approximately 49% are singletons. Sequencing used blood. This chain joins TRBV7-2 and TRBJ2-3; no firm D call. The clonotype was recovered from a woman in her sixties in good health. The CDR3 region is CASSPFPGTDTQYF. In nucleotides, the CDR3 is TGTGCCAGCAGCCCCTTCCCGGGCACAGATACGCAGTATTTT. Variable domain in full (rest from reference TRBV7-2 and TRBJ2-3): GAGVSQSPSNKVTEKGKDVELRCDPISGHTALYWYRQSLGQGLEFLIYFQGNSAPDKSGLPSDRFSAERTGGSVSTLTIQRTQQEDSAVYLCASSPFPGTDTQYFGPGTRLTVL.